The clone carrying this T cell receptor (beta chain) was seen at least ten times. The target antigen is unknown. The CDR3 end is not reached by the read, which stops 3 residues before it; the germline J gene fills it in. V dropped 3 bases and J dropped 5 bases, with 12 bases sitting between them. Germline CDR1 is LNHDA and CDR2 is SQIVND (reference sequence). The CDR3 totals 14 residues. These data come from a study of T cell clonality in common variable immunodeficiency. Study-level findings and limits: Fewer deletions and N-nucleotide insertions were reportedly seen in common variable immunodeficiency TCR beta sequences.

TCRdb's copy holds only in-frame clones and misses some; the assay was immunoSEQ multiplex PCR. Observed in the sample are tens of thousands of clones, none of them singletons. The chain employs TRBV19 and TRBJ2-3; D perhaps matches TRBD1 (6 bases). Sequenced sample: peripheral blood mononuclear cells. This TCR derives from a human donor with common variable immunodeficiency. CDR3 protein: CASSIGQGRDTQYF. Incomplete CDR3 DNA: TGTGCCAGTAGTATCGGGCAGGGGAGAGATACG.